By sample share, the clone carrying this T cell receptor beta chain is medium-sized. This record comes from a study of CD8+ T cells in alopecia areata. Study details: Percent affected scalp area, the SALT score, rated treated patients' severity.

Sequencing used cDNA as its template, made by extracting RNA and reverse transcribing it. The repertoire was sequenced with immunoSEQ multiplex PCR; TCRdb's copy has only in-frame clones and lacks some. This table holds about 200,000 clones, approximately 61% found once. CDR3 length: 15 amino acids. V dropped 5 bases and J dropped 1 base, with 15 bases sitting between them. Germline loops: CDR1 SGHTA, CDR2 FQGNSA. Treatment given: oral pan-JAK inhibitor, 5-10 mg twice daily. This sequence joins TRBV7-2 and TRBJ2-7, with D possibly being TRBD1 (5 bases). This receptor was taken from a human donor with alopecia areata. This material consisted of CD4+ T cells sorted from blood, taken at week 24, from a patient treated with tofacitinib. CDR3 DNA: TGTGCCAGCAGCACCCCAGGGTTTTATTCCTACGAGCAGTACTTC. Encoded protein: CASSTPGFYSYEQYF.